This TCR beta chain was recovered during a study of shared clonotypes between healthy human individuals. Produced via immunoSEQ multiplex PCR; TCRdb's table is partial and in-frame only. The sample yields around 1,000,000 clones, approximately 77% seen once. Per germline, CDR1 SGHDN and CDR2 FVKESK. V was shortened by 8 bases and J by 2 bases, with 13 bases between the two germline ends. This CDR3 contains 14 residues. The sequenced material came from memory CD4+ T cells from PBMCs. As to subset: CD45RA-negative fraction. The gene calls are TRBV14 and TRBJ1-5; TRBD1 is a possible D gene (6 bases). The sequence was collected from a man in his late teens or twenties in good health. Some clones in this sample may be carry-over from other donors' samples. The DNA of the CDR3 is TGTGCCAGCTCCAGCAGGGGCGGCAATCAGCCCCAGCATTTT. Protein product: CASSSRGGNQPQHF.